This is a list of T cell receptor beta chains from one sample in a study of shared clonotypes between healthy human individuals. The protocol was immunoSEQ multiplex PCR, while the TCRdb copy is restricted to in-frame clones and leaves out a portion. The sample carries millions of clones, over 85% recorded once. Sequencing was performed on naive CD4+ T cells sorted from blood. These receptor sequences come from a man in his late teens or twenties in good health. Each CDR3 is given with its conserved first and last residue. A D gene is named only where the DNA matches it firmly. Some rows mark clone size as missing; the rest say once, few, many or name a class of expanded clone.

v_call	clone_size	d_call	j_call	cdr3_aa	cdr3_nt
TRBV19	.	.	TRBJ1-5	CASSIVQTISNQPQHF	TGTGCCAGTAGTATAGTCCAGACAATCAGCAATCAGCCCCAGCATTTT
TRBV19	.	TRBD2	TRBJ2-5	CASRRGGSETQYF	TGTGCCAGTAGACGGGGGGGCTCCGAGACCCAGTACTTC
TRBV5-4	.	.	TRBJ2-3	CASSVGGKDTQYF	TGTGCCAGCAGCGTAGGCGGTAAGGATACGCAGTATTTT
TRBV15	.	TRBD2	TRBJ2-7	CATSREGLAGGWSGGEQYF	TGTGCCACCAGCAGAGAAGGGCTAGCGGGAGGGTGGTCAGGCGGGGAGCAGTACTTC
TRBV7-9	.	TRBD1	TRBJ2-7	CASSLDRGEVYEQYF	TGTGCCAGCAGCTTAGACAGGGGCGAGGTCTACGAGCAGTACTTC
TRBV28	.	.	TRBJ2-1	CASSSIGERAYNEQFF	TGTGCCAGCAGTTCCATCGGGGAGCGGGCCTACAATGAGCAGTTCTTC
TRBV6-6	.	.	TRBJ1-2	CASTAGQGGYTF	TGTGCCAGCACTGCAGGGCAAGGCGGCTACACCTTC
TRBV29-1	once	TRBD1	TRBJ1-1	CSVEGPTQGGTEAFF	TGCAGCGTTGAGGGCCCGACACAGGGGGGCACTGAAGCTTTCTTT
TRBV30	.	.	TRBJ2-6	CAGRGGTNSGANVLTF	TGTGCCGGCCGTGGGGGGACAAACTCTGGGGCCAACGTCCTGACTTTC
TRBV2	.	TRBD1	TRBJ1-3	CASRETGLGNTIYF	TGTGCCAGCAGGGAGACAGGGCTTGGAAACACCATATATTTT
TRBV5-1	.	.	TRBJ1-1	CASSPDMNEAFF	TGCGCCAGCAGCCCTGACATGAATGAAGCTTTCTTT
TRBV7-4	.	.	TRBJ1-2	CASSLFFYGYTF	TGTGCCAGCAGCTTATTTTTCTATGGCTACACCTTC
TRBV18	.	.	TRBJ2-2	CASSPEGTGELFF	TGTGCCAGCTCACCTGAGGGGACCGGGGAGCTGTTTTTT
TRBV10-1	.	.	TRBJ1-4	CASSEAGLFF	TGCGCCAGCAGTGAGGCGGGACTGTTTTTT
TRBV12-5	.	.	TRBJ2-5	CASGLGGVQETQYF	TGTGCTAGTGGTTTGGGGGGGGTTCAAGAGACCCAGTACTTC
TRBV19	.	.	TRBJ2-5	CASSSMGLYQETQYF	TGTGCCAGTAGTAGTATGGGACTGTACCAAGAGACCCAGTACTTC
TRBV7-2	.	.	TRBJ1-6	CASSIKEGSPLHF	TGTGCCAGCAGCATTAAAGAGGGTTCACCCCTCCACTTT
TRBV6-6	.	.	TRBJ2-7	CASSYSAGGRSYEQYF	TGTGCCAGCAGTTACTCGGCAGGTGGGAGGTCCTACGAGCAGTACTTC
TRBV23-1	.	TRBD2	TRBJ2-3	CASKRGTGTSIRGTQYF	TGCGCCTCAAAGCGGGGGACCGGGACTAGCATTCGTGGTACGCAGTATTTT
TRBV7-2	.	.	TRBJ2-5	CASSVDRGSGETQYF	TGTGCCAGCAGCGTAGACCGCGGCAGCGGAGAGACCCAGTACTTC
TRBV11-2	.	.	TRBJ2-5	CASSLDRRLAGPQETQYF	TGTGCCAGCAGCTTAGATAGAAGGCTAGCCGGGCCCCAAGAGACCCAGTACTTC
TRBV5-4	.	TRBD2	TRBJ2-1	CASSKTSGSYNEQFF	TGTGCCAGCAGCAAGACTAGCGGGAGTTACAATGAGCAGTTCTTC
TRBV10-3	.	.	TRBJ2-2	CALSEGGTGELFF	TGTGCCCTCTCGGAGGGGGGGACCGGGGAGCTGTTTTTT
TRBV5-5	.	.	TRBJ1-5	CASSFRDGEQSEPQHF	TGTGCCAGCAGCTTCCGGGACGGAGAGCAATCAGAACCCCAGCATTTT
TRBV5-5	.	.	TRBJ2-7	CASSFHLYPSYEQYF	TGTGCCAGCAGCTTCCACCTCTACCCCTCCTACGAGCAGTACTTC
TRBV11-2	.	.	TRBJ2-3	CASSRTTKGTDTQYF	TGTGCCAGCAGCAGAACAACAAAGGGCACAGATACGCAGTATTTT
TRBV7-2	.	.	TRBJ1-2	CATRGPGSNYGYTF	TGTGCCACCCGGGGGCCAGGGAGTAACTATGGCTACACCTTC
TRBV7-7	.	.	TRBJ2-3	CASSPGVGPSDTQYF	TGTGCTAGCAGTCCGGGGGTTGGACCTTCAGATACGCAGTATTTT
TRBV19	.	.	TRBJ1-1	CASRVGTAVPTGEAFF	TGTGCCAGTAGGGTGGGGACGGCCGTCCCCACAGGTGAAGCTTTCTTT
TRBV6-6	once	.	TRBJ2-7	CASSDPRAGYEQYF	TGTGCCAGCAGTGACCCCAGGGCAGGATACGAGCAGTACTTC
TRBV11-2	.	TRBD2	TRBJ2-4	CASSLDGTSGTVLAKNIQYF	TGTGCCAGCAGCTTAGATGGGACTAGCGGGACCGTTCTAGCCAAAAACATTCAGTACTTC
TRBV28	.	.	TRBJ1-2	CASNGGYGYTF	TGTGCCAGCAACGGGGGCTATGGCTACACCTTC
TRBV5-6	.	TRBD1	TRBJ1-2	CASSMRVTQGAYGYTF	TGTGCCAGCAGCATGAGGGTAACACAGGGGGCATACGGCTACACCTTC
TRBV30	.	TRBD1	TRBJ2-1	CAWSGGRGWNEQFF	TGTGCCTGGAGTGGGGGCAGGGGGTGGAATGAGCAGTTCTTC
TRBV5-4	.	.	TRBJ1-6	CASSFSDRNSPLHF	TGTGCCAGCAGCTTTAGTGACAGGAATTCACCCCTCCACTTT
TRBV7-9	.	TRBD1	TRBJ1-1	CASSSGQGYTEAFF	TGTGCCAGCAGCTCGGGACAGGGCTATACTGAAGCTTTCTTT
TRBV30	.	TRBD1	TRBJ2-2	CAWRAGTVNTGELFF	TGTGCCTGGAGGGCAGGGACAGTGAACACCGGGGAGCTGTTTTTT
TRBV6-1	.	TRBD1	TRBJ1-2	CASSVTGANYGYTF	TGTGCCAGCAGTGTCACAGGGGCTAACTATGGCTACACCTTC
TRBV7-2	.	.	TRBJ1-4	CASSSRQATNEKLFF	TGTGCCAGCAGCTCAAGACAGGCAACTAATGAAAAACTGTTTTTT
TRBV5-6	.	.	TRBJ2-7	CASSLVGYEQYF	TGTGCCAGCAGCTTGGTGGGGTACGAGCAGTACTTC